Listed below are T cell receptor beta chains from one sample, sequenced in a study. MiXCR, applied by TCRdb to the 5' RACE reads, yields one record per CDR3 protein. The data hold 9,400 or so distinct CDR3 sequences, with about a sixth observed a single time. The specimen was memory CD4+ T cells sorted from blood. Receptors originate from a female donor with breast cancer. The CDR3 runs from the conserved cysteine through the conserved F or W. The listing skips clone size in some rows; elsewhere it reads once, few, many or a size class.

j_call: TRBJ2-7; clone_size: medium-sized; v_call: TRBV7-9; cdr3_aa: CASSLGNRAYEQYF
j_call: TRBJ2-1; clone_size: medium-sized; v_call: TRBV12-3/TRBV12-4; cdr3_aa: CASSSMTSATYNEQFF
j_call: TRBJ2-7; clone_size: NA; v_call: TRBV5-1; cdr3_aa: CASSLLTGNYEQYF
j_call: TRBJ2-1; clone_size: medium-sized; v_call: TRBV4-2; cdr3_aa: CASSQGGASGGDEQFF
j_call: TRBJ1-1; clone_size: NA; v_call: TRBV15; cdr3_aa: CATSRLTGLRGTEAFF
j_call: TRBJ2-3; clone_size: many; v_call: TRBV18; cdr3_aa: CASSGGSTDTQYF
j_call: TRBJ2-6; clone_size: medium-sized; v_call: TRBV28; cdr3_aa: CASRWGTGANVLTF
j_call: TRBJ2-3; clone_size: NA; v_call: TRBV28; cdr3_aa: CASRGHDTDTQYF
j_call: TRBJ2-2; clone_size: many; v_call: TRBV9; cdr3_aa: CASSVGQGKIGELFF
j_call: TRBJ2-2; clone_size: medium-sized; v_call: TRBV20-1; cdr3_aa: CSARTSGVSTGELFF
j_call: TRBJ2-7; clone_size: few; v_call: TRBV18; cdr3_aa: CASSPPGQGARGEQYF
j_call: TRBJ1-4; clone_size: NA; v_call: TRBV5-1; cdr3_aa: CASSLASGPDEKLFF
j_call: TRBJ2-7; clone_size: medium-sized; v_call: TRBV5-1; cdr3_aa: CASSPRQGADTGQYF
j_call: TRBJ2-1; clone_size: medium-sized; v_call: TRBV7-9; cdr3_aa: CASSLEVNEQFF
j_call: TRBJ2-7; clone_size: many; v_call: TRBV11-2; cdr3_aa: CASSLGQSGHEQYF
j_call: TRBJ2-2; clone_size: many; v_call: TRBV4-2; cdr3_aa: CASSRAAGRGGGSGTGELFF
j_call: TRBJ2-5; clone_size: NA; v_call: TRBV7-9; cdr3_aa: CASSPRRNMGETQYF
j_call: TRBJ1-2; clone_size: many; v_call: TRBV27; cdr3_aa: CASSLDGNRVGYGYTF
j_call: TRBJ2-2; clone_size: many; v_call: TRBV7-2; cdr3_aa: CASSLQGTGELFF
j_call: TRBJ1-2; clone_size: medium-sized; v_call: TRBV28; cdr3_aa: CASLLGGTYGYTF
j_call: TRBJ1-1; clone_size: medium-sized; v_call: TRBV7-2; cdr3_aa: CASSPGVRTEAFF
j_call: TRBJ1-1; clone_size: NA; v_call: TRBV7-9; cdr3_aa: CASSFTGTGKTEAFF
j_call: TRBJ2-3; clone_size: medium-sized; v_call: TRBV29-1; cdr3_aa: CGVEPTGGDTQYF
j_call: TRBJ2-5; clone_size: few; v_call: TRBV24-1; cdr3_aa: CATSDPIGSGETQYF
j_call: TRBJ1-5; clone_size: medium-sized; v_call: TRBV5-1; cdr3_aa: CASSLDGGSYQPQHF
j_call: TRBJ1-1; clone_size: few; v_call: TRBV5-1; cdr3_aa: CASSAERTTEAFF
j_call: TRBJ1-5; clone_size: NA; v_call: TRBV5-1; cdr3_aa: CASSFGQNSNQPQHF
j_call: TRBJ2-6; clone_size: NA; v_call: TRBV11-2; cdr3_aa: CASSLNSGANVLTF
j_call: TRBJ2-2; clone_size: NA; v_call: TRBV27; cdr3_aa: CASRQASGRTGELFF
j_call: TRBJ2-1; clone_size: medium-sized; v_call: TRBV6-5; cdr3_aa: CASSYSAVNEQFF
j_call: TRBJ2-3; clone_size: NA; v_call: TRBV7-9; cdr3_aa: CASSLGGDPGGTRYF
j_call: TRBJ1-1; clone_size: many; v_call: TRBV27; cdr3_aa: CASSSTKGDRTEAFF
j_call: TRBJ2-1; clone_size: medium-sized; v_call: TRBV5-1; cdr3_aa: CASSQEQGARVNEQFF
j_call: TRBJ2-5; clone_size: NA; v_call: TRBV20-1; cdr3_aa: CGGRTGGEETQYF
j_call: TRBJ2-1; clone_size: many; v_call: TRBV20-1; cdr3_aa: CSAPDRDRGSLNEQFF
j_call: TRBJ2-3; clone_size: few; v_call: TRBV29-1; cdr3_aa: CSVEGLASTDTQYF
j_call: TRBJ2-1; clone_size: medium-sized; v_call: TRBV5-1; cdr3_aa: CASSSSGKGSYNEQFF
j_call: TRBJ2-2; clone_size: medium-sized; v_call: TRBV7-8; cdr3_aa: CASSLASRVAGELFF
j_call: TRBJ2-3; clone_size: medium-sized; v_call: TRBV7-2; cdr3_aa: CASSSGQNTDTQYF
j_call: TRBJ1-5; clone_size: medium-sized; v_call: TRBV20-1; cdr3_aa: CSAREPGQVGQPQHF
j_call: TRBJ2-1; clone_size: medium-sized; v_call: TRBV9; cdr3_aa: CASSVSQTSDEQFF
j_call: TRBJ2-1; clone_size: NA; v_call: TRBV20-1; cdr3_aa: CSALRTEQFF
j_call: TRBJ2-2; clone_size: few; v_call: TRBV12-3/TRBV12-4; cdr3_aa: CASRGENGELFF
j_call: TRBJ1-2; clone_size: many; v_call: TRBV12-3/TRBV12-4; cdr3_aa: CASSYPDGYGYTF
j_call: TRBJ2-1; clone_size: many; v_call: TRBV11-3; cdr3_aa: CASSLDPTTSRNEQFF
j_call: TRBJ1-1; clone_size: medium-sized; v_call: TRBV6-1; cdr3_aa: CASSVTANTEAFF
j_call: TRBJ2-7; clone_size: medium-sized; v_call: TRBV3-1; cdr3_aa: CASSRGLLYEQYF
j_call: TRBJ1-5; clone_size: medium-sized; v_call: TRBV6-6; cdr3_aa: CASSHSQGTQPQHF
j_call: TRBJ2-2; clone_size: few; v_call: TRBV9; cdr3_aa: CASSVSIAGRGTGELFF
j_call: TRBJ1-2; clone_size: medium-sized; v_call: TRBV4-3; cdr3_aa: CASSPGGGYGYTF
j_call: TRBJ2-1; clone_size: medium-sized; v_call: TRBV20-1; cdr3_aa: CSASDGKRNEQFF
j_call: TRBJ1-1; clone_size: medium-sized; v_call: TRBV5-1; cdr3_aa: CASSLDGPNTEAFF
j_call: TRBJ2-2; clone_size: NA; v_call: TRBV2; cdr3_aa: CASSVGQGRTGELFF
j_call: TRBJ1-2; clone_size: medium-sized; v_call: TRBV5-1; cdr3_aa: CASRDTYGYTF
j_call: TRBJ2-3; clone_size: medium-sized; v_call: TRBV5-1; cdr3_aa: CASSLSDSTRHTDTQYF
j_call: TRBJ2-5; clone_size: medium-sized; v_call: TRBV6-1; cdr3_aa: CASSEGGFQETQYF